This T cell receptor (beta chain) was captured in a study of Ad26.COV2.S vaccination and SARS-CoV-2 variants. This CDR3 spans 14 amino acids. Germline V lookup: CDR1 MGHRA, CDR2 YSYEKL. The V end was cut by 1 base, the J end by 1 base, with 5 bases between. Using immunoSEQ multiplex PCR, the repertoire was profiled, and TCRdb retains in-frame clones only, with some absent. Here the sample spans about 380,000 clones, about four fifths being singletons. This sample's treatment: 15 to 20 received Ad26.COV2.S at low or high dose, single or two shots; 5 received placebo; per-sample allocation not given. Each sample was drawn 63 days after the first injection (of vaccine or placebo).

This TCR was recovered from a person between 18 and 60 years old who received the Ad26.COV2.S COVID-19 vaccine or a placebo. The V gene is TRBV4-1, the J gene TRBJ2-1; D ambiguous. This sample comprised peripheral blood, obtained in a trial of Ad26.COV2.S vaccine versus placebo. The CDR3 DNA reads TGCGCCAGCAGCCAAGGGTTATCCTACAATGAGCAGTTCTTC. It translates to CASSQGLSYNEQFF.